Listed here are 8 T cell receptor beta chains from one sample, sequenced in a study of circulating CD8 cells and anti-PD-1 response in melanoma. Four subsets defined by PD-1 and/or TIGIT were sorted from live CD3+CD8+TCRalphabeta+ cells. TCR libraries were prepared from roughly 15 ng of total RNA with the QIAseq Immune Repertoire TCR panel. TCRdb reprocessed the reads via MiXCR and lists one record per CDR3 protein. Of about 1,000 distinct CDR3 sequences listed, 5.5% to 8.5% were seen once; the top ten hold approximately 15%. The starting material was CD8+ T cells from PBMCs, obtained at baseline or after one month of anti-PD-1 therapy (not recorded which). The origin of the receptors is a human donor with melanoma.

This clonotype is medium-sized (0.01 to 0.1%) within its sample. The CDR3 DNA reads TGTGCCAGCAGTTTTCCCCGATCAGACCCGAGCACGAATACGCAGTATTTT. Its translation is CASSFPRSDPSTNTQYF. The V call is TRBV28, the J call TRBJ2-3; no reliable D call. The V gene's germline CDR1 is MDHEN and CDR2 SYDVKM. V lost 3 bases and J lost 7, with 23 bases in between. The CDR3 is 17 amino acids.

This clonotype is classed as medium-sized. The V and J genes are TRBV14 and TRBJ2-1, with TRBD2 matching over 8 bases. The V gene's germline CDR1 is SGHDN and CDR2 FVKESK. CDR3 size: 17 residues. V gave up 1 base and J gave up 4 bases; unmatched junction bases: 9. The CDR3 loop reads CASSQVASSGGYNEQFF. Written as DNA, the CDR3 is TGTGCCAGCAGCCAAGTTGCTTCCAGCGGGGGATACAATGAGCAGTTCTTC.

This clonotype is deemed large. CDR3 DNA sequence: TGTGCCAGCAGCCTGACAGCGATCTATGGCTACACCTTC. The encoded protein is CASSLTAIYGYTF. The chain has TRBV28 and TRBJ1-2; weak D call: TRBD1 (5 bases). The CDR3 is made up of 13 amino acids. Germline-derived CDR1 and CDR2 are MDHEN and SYDVKM. V lost 6 bases and J 4 bases, leaving 12 bases between the germline ends.

This clonotype was counted only a few times. A much larger clone lies one base from this, so it may be a read error. The CDR3 DNA sequence: TGTGCCAGCAGTTCCCTCCAGACAGGGGGCCACGAGCGGTACTTC. Amino acids: CASSSLQTGGHERYF. V usage is TRBV28 and J usage is TRBJ2-7, with 10 positions matching TRBD1. Germline assignment: CDR1 MDHEN and CDR2 SYDVKM. The CDR3 is 15 amino acids.

This clonotype rates as medium-sized. The chain couples TRBV4-3 to TRBJ2-5; TRBD1 might be the D (6 bases). V was shortened by 4 bases and J by 4 bases, with 10 bases between the two germline ends. This CDR3 comprises 13 residues. Germline V gene lookup returns CDR1 LGHNA and CDR2 YSLEER. The DNA for the CDR3 is TGCGCCAGCAGCCTAAGGGGGAGAGAGACCCAGTACTTC. It codes for CASSLRGRETQYF.

The V and J genes are TRBV4-1 and TRBJ2-1; a weak D match, TRBD2 (6 bases). V was trimmed by 3 bases and J by 0 bases, leaving 9 bases between them. There are 15 residues in the CDR3. Germline loops: CDR1 MGHRA, CDR2 YSYEKL. The CDR3 bases are TGCGCCAGCAGCCAGGCGGGGAGCTCCTACAATGAGCAGTTCTTC. It specifies CASSQAGSSYNEQFF.

In its sample, this clonotype is large. The gene calls are TRBV2 and TRBJ2-6, with 7 bases fitting TRBD1. The CDR3 runs to 15 residues. The germline CDR1 and CDR2 sequences are SNHLY and FYNNEI. Germline trimming cut 6 bases from V and 1 base from J; bases unmatched to any gene: 3. The CDR3 loop reads CASRQGPSGANVLTF. The CDR3 region has the DNA TGTGCCAGCAGACAGGGGCCTTCTGGGGCCAACGTCCTGACTTTC.

Within the sample, this clonotype is medium-sized. This chain joins TRBV7-9 and TRBJ1-1, with 8 bases that match TRBD1. V gave up 5 bases and J gave up 5 bases; unmatched junction bases: 4. Germline assignment: CDR1 SEHNR and CDR2 FQNEAQ (reference sequence). CDR3 length: 13 amino acids. The CDR3 reads CASSAGGLTEAFF. For the CDR3, the DNA is TGTGCCAGCAGCGCAGGGGGCTTAACTGAAGCTTTCTTT.